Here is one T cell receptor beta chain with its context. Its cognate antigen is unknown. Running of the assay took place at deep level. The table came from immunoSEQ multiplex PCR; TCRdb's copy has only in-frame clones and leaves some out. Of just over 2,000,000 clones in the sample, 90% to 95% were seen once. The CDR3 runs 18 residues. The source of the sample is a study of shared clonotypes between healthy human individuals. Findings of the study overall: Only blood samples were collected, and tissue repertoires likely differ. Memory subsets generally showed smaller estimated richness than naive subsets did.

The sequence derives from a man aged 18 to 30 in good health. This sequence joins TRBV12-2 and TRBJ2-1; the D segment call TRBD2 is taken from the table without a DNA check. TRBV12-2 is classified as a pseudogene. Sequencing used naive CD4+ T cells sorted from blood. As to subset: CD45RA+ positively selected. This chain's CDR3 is CASRLNSPTSGLYNEQFF. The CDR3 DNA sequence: TGTGCAAGTCGCTTAAATTCCCCGACTAGCGGGTTATACAATGAGCAGTTCTTC.